One and the same sample provided the 6 T cell receptor beta chains below, sequenced in a study of CD8+CD57+ T cells in acquired aplastic anemia. It was genomic DNA that served as the template for profiling TCR beta VDJ and CDR3. TCRdb fed the reads into MiXCR, producing one record per CDR3 protein. The data contain hundreds of thousands of distinct CDR3 sequences, 65% to 80% of them singletons. Sequenced input: sorted CD4+, CD8+, or CD8+CD57+ T cells (not recorded which) from PBMCs. These receptors all stem from a human donor in good health, serving as a control.

This chain uses TRBV12-3 or TRBV12-4 with TRBJ2-1; TRBD2 might be the D (6 bases). V was shortened by 6 bases and J by 1 base, with 16 bases between the two germline ends. There are 16 residues in the CDR3. DNA of the CDR3: TGTGCCAGCAGAATGGCCGGGACTCTATCCTACAATGAGCAGTTCTTC. Translation: CASRMAGTLSYNEQFF.

This chain connects TRBV7-3 to TRBJ2-3; D is perhaps TRBD2 (6 bases). V lost 2 bases and J 8 bases, leaving 17 bases between the germline ends. The CDR3 totals 15 residues. Germline assignment: CDR1 SGHTA and CDR2 FQGTGA. The CDR3 DNA reads TGTGCCAGCAGCTTAGGCAGCGCGGCCGGGGGTACGCAGTATTTT. Its protein is CASSLGSAAGGTQYF.

Details on this clonotype: An end of the junction differs from the germline gene, which may be a read error. The gene calls are TRBV6-5 and TRBJ1-5; 8 bases line up with TRBD1. The V gene's germline CDR1 is MNHEY and CDR2 SVGAGI. The CDR3 contains 13 residues. CDR3 bases: TGTGCCACCAGGACAGGGAGCAACCAGCCCCAGCATTTT. It specifies CATRTGSNQPQHF.

The chain links TRBV5-5 to TRBJ1-6, with 7 bases identical to TRBD1. V was pared by 5 bases and J by 7 bases, with 12 bases of the junction left unmatched. This CDR3 contains 16 residues. Germline loops: CDR1 SGHKS, CDR2 YYEKEE (reference sequence). CDR3 DNA: TGTGCCAGCAGTTCTACCGAGACAGGGTACAATTCACCCCTCCACTTT. The encoded protein is CASSSTETGYNSPLHF.

The V and J genes are TRBV24-1 and TRBJ1-1, with TRBD1 matching 9 bases. Germline V gene lookup returns CDR1 KGHDR and CDR2 SFDVKD. The ends lost 7 bases at V and 10 bases at J; junction bases unmatched: 15. The CDR3 sequence is 15 residues long. CDR3 loop: CATSPTRDRAVGAFF. CDR3 DNA sequence: TGTGCCACCAGCCCGACCCGGGACAGGGCTGTCGGAGCTTTCTTT.

This chain uses TRBV6-2 or TRBV6-3 with TRBJ1-4; 11 nucleotides match TRBD1. V trimming: 8 bases; J trimming: 6 bases; junction bases outside the gene matches: 17. The length of the CDR3 is 18 residues. Germline values: CDR1 MNHEY, CDR2 SVGEGT. This CDR3 is CASRNSGTGGISDEKLFF. As DNA, the CDR3 is TGTGCCAGCCGAAATTCCGGGACAGGGGGAATATCCGATGAAAAACTGTTTTTT.